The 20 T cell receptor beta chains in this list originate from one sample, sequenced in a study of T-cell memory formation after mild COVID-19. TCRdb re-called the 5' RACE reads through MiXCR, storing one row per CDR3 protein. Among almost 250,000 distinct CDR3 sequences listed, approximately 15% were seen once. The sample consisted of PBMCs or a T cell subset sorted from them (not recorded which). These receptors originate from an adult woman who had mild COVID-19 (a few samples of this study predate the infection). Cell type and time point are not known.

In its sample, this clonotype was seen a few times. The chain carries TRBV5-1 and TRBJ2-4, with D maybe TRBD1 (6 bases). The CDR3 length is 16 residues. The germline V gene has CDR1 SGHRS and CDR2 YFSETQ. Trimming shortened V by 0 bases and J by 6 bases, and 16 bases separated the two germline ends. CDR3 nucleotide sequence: TGCGCCAGCAGCTTGGTGGCAGGGGATTATAGAAACATTCAGTACTTC. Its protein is CASSLVAGDYRNIQYF.

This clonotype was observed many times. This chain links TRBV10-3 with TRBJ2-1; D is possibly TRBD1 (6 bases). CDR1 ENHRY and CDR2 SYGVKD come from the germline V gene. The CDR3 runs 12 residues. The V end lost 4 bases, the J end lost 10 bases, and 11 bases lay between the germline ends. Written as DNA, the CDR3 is TGTGCCATCAGTGTAGGGGGTAAAGAGCAGTTCTTC. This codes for CAISVGGKEQFF.

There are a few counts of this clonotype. The CDR3, as DNA: TGTGCCAGCAGGGGCAGGGAAGCGTTGTACACCGGGGAGCTGTTTTTT. This sequence encodes CASRGREALYTGELFF. The V call is TRBV7-3, the J call TRBJ2-2, with a tentative D call TRBD1 (5 bases). The CDR3 consists of 16 residues. Trimming took 6 bases from V and 3 from J, leaving 17 bases between them. Germline CDR1 is SGHTA and CDR2 is FQGTGA. The variable domain in full, completed from reference TRBV7-3 and TRBJ2-2, reads GAGVSQTPSNKVTEKGKYVELRCDPISGHTALYWYRQSLGQGPEFLIYFQGTGAADDSGLPNDRFFAVRPEGSVSTLKIQRTERGDSAVYLCASRGREALYTGELFFGEGSRLTVL.

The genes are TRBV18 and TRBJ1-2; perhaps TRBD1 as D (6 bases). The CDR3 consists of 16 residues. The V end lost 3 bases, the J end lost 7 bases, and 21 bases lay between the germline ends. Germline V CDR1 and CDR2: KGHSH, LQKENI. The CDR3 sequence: CASSPSTGNTGVGYTF. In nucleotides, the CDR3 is TGTGCCAGCTCACCTTCGACAGGCAATACGGGGGTTGGCTACACCTTC.

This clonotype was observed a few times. The chain's CDR3 is CSPRGLTQETQYF. CDR3 bases: TGCAGTCCAAGGGGGCTAACCCAAGAGACCCAGTACTTC. The chain has TRBV20-1 and TRBJ2-5; TRBD1 matches 7 bases. V shed 8 bases and J 1 base; nucleotides not matched to a gene: 7. Germline V gene data show CDR1 as DFQATT and CDR2 as SNEGSKA (reference sequence). This CDR3 is 13 amino acids long.

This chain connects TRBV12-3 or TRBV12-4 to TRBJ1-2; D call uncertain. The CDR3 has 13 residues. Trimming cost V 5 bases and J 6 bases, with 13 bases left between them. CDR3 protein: CASSLPPRHGYTF. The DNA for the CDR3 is TGTGCCAGCAGTCTGCCCCCCCGCCATGGCTACACCTTC.

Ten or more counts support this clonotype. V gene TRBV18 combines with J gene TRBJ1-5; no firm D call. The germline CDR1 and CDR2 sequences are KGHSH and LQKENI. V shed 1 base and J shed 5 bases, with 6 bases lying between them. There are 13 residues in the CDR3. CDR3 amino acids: CASSPLKDQPQHF. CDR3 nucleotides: TGTGCCAGCTCACCACTAAAAGATCAGCCCCAGCATTTT.

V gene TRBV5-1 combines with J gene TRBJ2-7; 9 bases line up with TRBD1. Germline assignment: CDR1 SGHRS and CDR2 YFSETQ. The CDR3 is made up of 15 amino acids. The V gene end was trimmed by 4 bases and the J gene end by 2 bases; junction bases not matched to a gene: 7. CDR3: CASSETGTGTYEQYF. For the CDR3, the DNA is TGCGCCAGCAGCGAAACCGGGACAGGGACCTACGAGCAGTACTTC.

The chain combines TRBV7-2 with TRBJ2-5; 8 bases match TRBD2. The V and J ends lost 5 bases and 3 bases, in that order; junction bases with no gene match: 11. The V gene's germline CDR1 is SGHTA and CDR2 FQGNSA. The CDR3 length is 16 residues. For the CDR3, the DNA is TGTGCCAGCAGCCTCGGCGGGGGAGCGGGAGAAGAGACCCAGTACTTC. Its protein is CASSLGGGAGEETQYF.

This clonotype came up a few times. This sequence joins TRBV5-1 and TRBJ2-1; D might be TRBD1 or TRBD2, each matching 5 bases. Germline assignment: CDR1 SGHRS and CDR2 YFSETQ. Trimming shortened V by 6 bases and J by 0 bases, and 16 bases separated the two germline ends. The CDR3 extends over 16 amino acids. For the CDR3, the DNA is TGCGCCAGCACCCTGGATCAGGGAGTCTCCTACAATGAGCAGTTCTTC. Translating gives CASTLDQGVSYNEQFF.

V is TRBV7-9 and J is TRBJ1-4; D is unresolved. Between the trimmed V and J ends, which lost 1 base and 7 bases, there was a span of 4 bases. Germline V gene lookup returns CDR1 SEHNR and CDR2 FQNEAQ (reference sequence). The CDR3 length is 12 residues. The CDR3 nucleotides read TGTGCCAGCAGCTTAGAGACTGAAAAACTGTTTTTT. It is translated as CASSLETEKLFF.

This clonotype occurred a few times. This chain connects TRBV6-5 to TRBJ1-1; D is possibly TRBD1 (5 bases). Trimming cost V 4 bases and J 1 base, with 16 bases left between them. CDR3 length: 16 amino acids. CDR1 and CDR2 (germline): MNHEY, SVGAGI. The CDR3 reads CASSSGQGWGNTEAFF. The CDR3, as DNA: TGTGCCAGCAGTTCCGGGCAGGGTTGGGGGAACACTGAAGCTTTCTTT.

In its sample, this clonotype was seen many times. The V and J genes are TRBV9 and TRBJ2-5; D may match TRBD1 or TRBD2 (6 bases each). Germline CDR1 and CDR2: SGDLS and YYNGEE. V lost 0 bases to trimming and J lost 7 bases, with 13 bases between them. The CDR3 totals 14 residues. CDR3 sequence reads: CASSVGGGRSTQYF. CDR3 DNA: TGTGCCAGCAGCGTAGGTGGGGGGCGGTCGACCCAGTACTTC.

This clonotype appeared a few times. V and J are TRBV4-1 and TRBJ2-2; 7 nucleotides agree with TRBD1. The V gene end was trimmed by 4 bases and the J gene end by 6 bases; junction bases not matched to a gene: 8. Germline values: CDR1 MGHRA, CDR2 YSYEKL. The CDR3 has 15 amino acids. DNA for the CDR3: TGCGCCAGCAGCCTCCGGGACAGACCTTCCGGGGAGCTGTTTTTT. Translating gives CASSLRDRPSGELFF.

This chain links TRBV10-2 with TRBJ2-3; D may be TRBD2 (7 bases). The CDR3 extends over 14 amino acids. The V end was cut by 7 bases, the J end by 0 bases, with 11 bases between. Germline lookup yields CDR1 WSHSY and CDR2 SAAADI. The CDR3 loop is CASTGGLSTDTQYF. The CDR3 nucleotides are TGCGCCAGCACGGGGGGCCTCAGCACAGATACGCAGTATTTT.

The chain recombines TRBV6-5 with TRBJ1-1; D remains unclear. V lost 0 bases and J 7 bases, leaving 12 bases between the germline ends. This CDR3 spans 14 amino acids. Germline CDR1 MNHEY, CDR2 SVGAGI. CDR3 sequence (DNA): TGTGCCAGCAGTTACTCGACTCGGGGTTTTGAAGCTTTCTTT. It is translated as CASSYSTRGFEAFF.

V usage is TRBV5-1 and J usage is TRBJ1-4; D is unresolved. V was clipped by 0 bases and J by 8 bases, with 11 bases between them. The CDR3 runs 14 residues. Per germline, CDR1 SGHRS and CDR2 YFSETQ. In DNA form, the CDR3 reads TGCGCCAGCAGCTTGGAAGGCCGGAGGGAAAAACTGTTTTTT. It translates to CASSLEGRREKLFF.

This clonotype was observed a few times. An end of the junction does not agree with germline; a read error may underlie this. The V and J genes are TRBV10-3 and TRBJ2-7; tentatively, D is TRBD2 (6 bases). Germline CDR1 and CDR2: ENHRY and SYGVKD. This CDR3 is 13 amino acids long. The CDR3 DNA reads TGTGCCATCAGTGAGTCAGTGAGGGGAGGCCTTATCTTC. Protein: CAISESVRGGLIF.

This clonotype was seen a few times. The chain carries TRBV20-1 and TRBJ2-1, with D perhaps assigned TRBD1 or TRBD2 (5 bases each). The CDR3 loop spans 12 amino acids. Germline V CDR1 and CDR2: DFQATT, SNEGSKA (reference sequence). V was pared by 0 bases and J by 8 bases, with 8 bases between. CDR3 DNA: TGCAGTGCTAGAGAGGGGGTCCATGAGCAGTTCTTC. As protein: CSAREGVHEQFF.

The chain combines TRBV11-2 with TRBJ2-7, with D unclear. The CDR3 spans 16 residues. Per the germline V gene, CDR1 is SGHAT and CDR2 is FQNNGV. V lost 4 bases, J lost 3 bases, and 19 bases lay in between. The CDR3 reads CASSSPGRNKFYEQYF. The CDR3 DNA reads TGTGCCAGCAGCTCACCCGGACGGAATAAATTCTACGAGCAGTACTTC.